The 2 T cell receptor beta chains presented below share a single source sample, sequenced in a study of T cell repertoires in cytomegalovirus infection. The antigens these receptors bind are not known. Using its own MiXCR run on the reads, TCRdb lists one record per CDR3 protein. The table shows roughly 310,000 distinct CDR3 sequences, with roughly 28% occurring only once. Specimen: cultured PBMCs, collected from culture after CMV antigen stimulation. These TCRs come from a human donor in good health (CMV status not recorded). Some clones in this sample may be carry-over from other donors' samples.

This clonotype was seen a handful of times. V usage is TRBV5-5 and J usage is TRBJ2-2; 7 nucleotides align to TRBD2. V was clipped by 2 bases and J by 5 bases; unmatched bases: 6. This CDR3 contains 15 residues. Germline V gene lookup returns CDR1 SGHKS and CDR2 YYEKEE (reference sequence). The CDR3 loop reads CASSFREGETGELFF. The CDR3 nucleotides read TGTGCCAGCAGCTTCAGGGAGGGAGAAACCGGGGAGCTGTTTTTT.

This clonotype occurred a few times. V gene TRBV27 combines with J gene TRBJ1-4, with D perhaps TRBD1 (5 bases). V lost 6 bases and J lost 7, with 24 bases in between. Germline V gene data show CDR1 as MNHEY and CDR2 as SMNVEV (reference sequence). The CDR3 extends over 17 amino acids. DNA for the CDR3: TGTGCCAGCAGCCGGACAATCAACCCTTCTGACGCTGAAAAACTGTTTTTT. It yields the protein CASSRTINPSDAEKLFF.